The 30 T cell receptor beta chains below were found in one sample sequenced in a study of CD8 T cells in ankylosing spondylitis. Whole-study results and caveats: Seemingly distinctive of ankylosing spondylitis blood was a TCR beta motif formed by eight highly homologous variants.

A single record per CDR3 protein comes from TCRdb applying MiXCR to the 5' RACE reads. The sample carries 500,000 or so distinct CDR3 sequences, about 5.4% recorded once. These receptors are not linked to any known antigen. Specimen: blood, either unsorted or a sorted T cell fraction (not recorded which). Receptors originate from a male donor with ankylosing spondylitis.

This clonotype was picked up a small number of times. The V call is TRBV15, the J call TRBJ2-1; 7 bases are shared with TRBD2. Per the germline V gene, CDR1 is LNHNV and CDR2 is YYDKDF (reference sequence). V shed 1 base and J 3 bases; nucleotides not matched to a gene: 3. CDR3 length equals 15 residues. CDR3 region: CATSRASGDYNEQFF. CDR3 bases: TGTGCCACCAGCAGAGCTAGCGGAGACTACAATGAGCAGTTCTTC.

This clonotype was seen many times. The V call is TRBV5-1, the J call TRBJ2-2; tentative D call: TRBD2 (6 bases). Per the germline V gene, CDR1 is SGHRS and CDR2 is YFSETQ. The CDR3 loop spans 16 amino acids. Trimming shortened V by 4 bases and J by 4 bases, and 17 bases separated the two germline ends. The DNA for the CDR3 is TGCGCCAGCAGCATCCCCCCGGGACTTACCACCGGGGAGCTGTTTTTT. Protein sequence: CASSIPPGLTTGELFF.

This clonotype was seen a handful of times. For the CDR3, the DNA is TGTGCCAGCAGTTTTCCGGGACAGGGGAAAGGCGAGCAGTACTTC. Protein sequence: CASSFPGQGKGEQYF. The J gene is TRBJ2-7, the V gene TRBV12-3 or TRBV12-4; TRBD1 aligns across 10 bases. CDR3 length equals 15 residues. The V and J ends lost 3 bases and 6 bases, in that order; junction bases with no gene match: 8.

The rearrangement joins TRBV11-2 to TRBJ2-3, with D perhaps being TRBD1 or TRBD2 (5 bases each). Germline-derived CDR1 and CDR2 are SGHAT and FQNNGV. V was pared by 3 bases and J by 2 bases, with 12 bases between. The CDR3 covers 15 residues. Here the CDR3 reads CASSFAWGTTDTQYF. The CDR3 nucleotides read TGTGCCAGCAGCTTTGCCTGGGGGACCACAGATACGCAGTATTTT.

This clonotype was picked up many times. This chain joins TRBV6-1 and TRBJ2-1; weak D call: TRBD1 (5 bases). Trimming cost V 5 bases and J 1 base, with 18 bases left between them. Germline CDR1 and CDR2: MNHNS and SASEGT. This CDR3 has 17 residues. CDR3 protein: CASSPRVLRSSYNEQFF. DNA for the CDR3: TGTGCCAGCAGTCCCAGGGTTTTGCGCTCTTCCTACAATGAGCAGTTCTTC.

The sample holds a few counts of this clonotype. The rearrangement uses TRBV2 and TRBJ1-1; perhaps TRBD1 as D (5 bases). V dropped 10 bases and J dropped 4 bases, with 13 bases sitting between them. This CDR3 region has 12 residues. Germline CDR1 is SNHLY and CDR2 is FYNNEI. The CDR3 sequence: CATGEGATEAFF. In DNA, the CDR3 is TGTGCCACCGGGGAAGGGGCCACTGAAGCTTTCTTT. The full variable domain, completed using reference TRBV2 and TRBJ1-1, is EPEVTQTPSHQVTQMGQEVILRCVPISNHLYFYWYRQILGQKVEFLVSFYNNEISEKSEIFDDQFSVERPDGSNFTLKIRSTKLEDSAMYFCATGEGATEAFFGQGTRLTVV.

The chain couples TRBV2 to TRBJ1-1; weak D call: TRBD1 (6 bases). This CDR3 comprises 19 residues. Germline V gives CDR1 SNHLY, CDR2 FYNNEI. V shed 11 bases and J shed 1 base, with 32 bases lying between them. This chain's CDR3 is CAFCFDALRGALANTEAFF. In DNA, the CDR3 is TGTGCCTTCTGTTTCGACGCGCTTAGGGGGGCGTTGGCGAACACTGAAGCTTTCTTT.

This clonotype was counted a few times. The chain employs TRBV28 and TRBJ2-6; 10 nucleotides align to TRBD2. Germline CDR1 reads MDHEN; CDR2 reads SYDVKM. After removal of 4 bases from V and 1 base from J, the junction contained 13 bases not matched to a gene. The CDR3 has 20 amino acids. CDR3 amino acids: CASSSNLAGGPQSGANVLTF. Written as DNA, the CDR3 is TGTGCCAGCAGTTCCAATTTAGCGGGAGGCCCCCAGTCTGGGGCCAACGTCCTGACTTTC.

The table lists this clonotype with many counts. The CDR3 spells CASRDSGRVPYEQYF. CDR3 sequence (DNA): TGTGCCAGCAGAGATAGCGGGAGGGTACCTTACGAGCAGTACTTC. The genes are TRBV6-1 and TRBJ2-7, with 11 positions matching TRBD2. The germline V gene has CDR1 MNHNS and CDR2 SASEGT. The CDR3 is 15 amino acids. V lost 6 bases and J lost 4; bases outside the gene matches: 8.

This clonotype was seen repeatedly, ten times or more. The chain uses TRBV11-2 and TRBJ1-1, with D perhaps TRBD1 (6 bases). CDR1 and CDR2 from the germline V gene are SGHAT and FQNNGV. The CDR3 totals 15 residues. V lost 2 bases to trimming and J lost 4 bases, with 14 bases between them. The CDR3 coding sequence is TGTGCCAGCAGCTTAAGTCAGGGGACATTCACTGAAGCTTTCTTT. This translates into CASSLSQGTFTEAFF.

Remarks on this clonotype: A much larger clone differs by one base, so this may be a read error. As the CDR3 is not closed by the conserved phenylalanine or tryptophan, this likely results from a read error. CDR3 region: CSARVVVNTEAFL. The CDR3 bases are TGCAGTGCTAGAGTAGTAGTGAACACTGAAGCTTTCCTT. The rearrangement uses TRBV20-1 and TRBJ1-1; D gene unclear. Trimming cost V 1 base and J 0 bases, with 6 bases left between them. The CDR3 sequence is 13 residues long. Germline V gives CDR1 DFQATT, CDR2 SNEGSKA (reference sequence).

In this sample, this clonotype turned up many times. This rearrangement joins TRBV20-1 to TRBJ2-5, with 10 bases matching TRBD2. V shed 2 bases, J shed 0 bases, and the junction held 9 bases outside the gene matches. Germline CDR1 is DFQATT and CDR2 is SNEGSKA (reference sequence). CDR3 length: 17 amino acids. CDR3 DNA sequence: TGCAGTGCTAGAATAGCGGGGGGTGTTTCGTACCAAGAGACCCAGTACTTC. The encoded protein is CSARIAGGVSYQETQYF.

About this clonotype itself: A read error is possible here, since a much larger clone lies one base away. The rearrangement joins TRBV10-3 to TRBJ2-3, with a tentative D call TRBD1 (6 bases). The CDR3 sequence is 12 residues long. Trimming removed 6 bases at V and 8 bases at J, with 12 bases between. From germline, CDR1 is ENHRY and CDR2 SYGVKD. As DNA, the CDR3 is TGTGCCATCAGCCAGGGGTTGGGTACGCAGTATTTT. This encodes CAISQGLGTQYF.

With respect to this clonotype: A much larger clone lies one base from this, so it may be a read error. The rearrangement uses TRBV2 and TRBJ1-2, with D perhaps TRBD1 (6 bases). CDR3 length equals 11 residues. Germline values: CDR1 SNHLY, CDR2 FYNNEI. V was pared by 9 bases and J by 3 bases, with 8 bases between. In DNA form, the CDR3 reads TGTGCCAGACGACAGGACTATGGCTACACCTTC. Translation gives CARRQDYGYTF. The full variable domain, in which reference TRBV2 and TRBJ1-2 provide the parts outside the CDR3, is EPEVTQTPSHQVTQMGQEVILRCVPISNHLYFYWYRQILGQKVEFLVSFYNNEISEKSEIFDDQFSVERPDGSNFTLKIRSTKLEDSAMYFCARRQDYGYTFGSGTRLTVV.

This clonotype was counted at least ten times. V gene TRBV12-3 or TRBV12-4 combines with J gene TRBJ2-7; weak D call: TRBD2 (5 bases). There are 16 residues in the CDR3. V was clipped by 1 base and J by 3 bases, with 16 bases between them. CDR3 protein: CASSLGGFGSIYEQYF. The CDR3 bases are TGTGCCAGCAGTTTAGGAGGGTTTGGATCTATCTACGAGCAGTACTTC.

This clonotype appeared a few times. This CDR3 reads CSVRLATPSRSYNEQFF. The CDR3 coding sequence is TGCAGCGTTCGACTAGCGACCCCCTCGAGATCCTACAATGAGCAGTTCTTC. This rearrangement joins TRBV29-1 to TRBJ2-1; 8 bases agree with TRBD2. The CDR3 length is 17 residues. Germline CDR1 SQVTM, CDR2 ANQGSEA. Unmatched junction bases numbered 13, after V lost 5 bases and J lost 1 base.

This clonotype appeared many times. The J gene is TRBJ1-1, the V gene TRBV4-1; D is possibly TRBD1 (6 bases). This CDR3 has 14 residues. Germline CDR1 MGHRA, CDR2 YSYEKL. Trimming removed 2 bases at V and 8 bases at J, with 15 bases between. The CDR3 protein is CASSQPKEGVEAFF. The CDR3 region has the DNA TGCGCCAGCAGCCAACCGAAGGAGGGGGTCGAAGCTTTCTTT.

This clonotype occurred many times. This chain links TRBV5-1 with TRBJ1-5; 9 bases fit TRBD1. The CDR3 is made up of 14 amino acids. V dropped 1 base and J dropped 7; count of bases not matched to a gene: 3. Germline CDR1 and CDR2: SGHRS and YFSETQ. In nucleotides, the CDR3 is TGCGCCAGCAGCTTGAGGACAGGGGAACAGCCCCAGCATTTT. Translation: CASSLRTGEQPQHF. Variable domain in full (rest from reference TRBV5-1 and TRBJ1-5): KAGVTQTPRYLIKTRGQQVTLSCSPISGHRSVSWYQQTPGQGLQFLFEYFSETQRNKGNFPGRFSGRQFSNSRSEMNVSTLELGDSALYLCASSLRTGEQPQHFGDGTRLSIL.

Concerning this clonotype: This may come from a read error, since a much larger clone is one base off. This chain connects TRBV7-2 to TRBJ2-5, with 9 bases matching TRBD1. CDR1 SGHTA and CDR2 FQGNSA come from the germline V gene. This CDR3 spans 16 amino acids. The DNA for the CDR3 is TGTGCCAGCAGCCCAAGAGGGACAGGGCAGGCAGAGACCCGGTACTTC. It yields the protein CASSPRGTGQAETRYF.

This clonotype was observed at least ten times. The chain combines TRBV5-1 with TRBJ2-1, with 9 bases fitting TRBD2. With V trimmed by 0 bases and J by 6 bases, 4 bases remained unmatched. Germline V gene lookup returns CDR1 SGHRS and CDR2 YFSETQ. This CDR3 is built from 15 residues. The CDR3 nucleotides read TGCGCCAGCAGCTTGGGGGTAGCGGGGGCCAATGAGCAGTTCTTC. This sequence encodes CASSLGVAGANEQFF.

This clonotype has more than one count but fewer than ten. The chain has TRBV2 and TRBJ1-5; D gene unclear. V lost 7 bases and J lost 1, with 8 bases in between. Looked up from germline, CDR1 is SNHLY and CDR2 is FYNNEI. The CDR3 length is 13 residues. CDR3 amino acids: CASKDESNQPQHF. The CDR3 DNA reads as TGTGCCAGCAAAGACGAAAGCAATCAGCCCCAGCATTTT.

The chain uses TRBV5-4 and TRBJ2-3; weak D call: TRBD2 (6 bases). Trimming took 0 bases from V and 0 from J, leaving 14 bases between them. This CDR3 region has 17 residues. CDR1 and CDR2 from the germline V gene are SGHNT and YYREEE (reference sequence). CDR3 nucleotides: TGTGCCAGCAGCTTGGTTCCGGCGGGAACTAGCACAGATACGCAGTATTTT. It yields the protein CASSLVPAGTSTDTQYF.

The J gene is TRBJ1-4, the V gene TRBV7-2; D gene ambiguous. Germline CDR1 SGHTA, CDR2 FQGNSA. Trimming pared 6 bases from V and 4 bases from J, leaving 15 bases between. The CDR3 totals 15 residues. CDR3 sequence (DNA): TGTGCCAGCAGTTTGGTCTCCTCAATTAATGAAAAACTGTTTTTT. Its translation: CASSLVSSINEKLFF.

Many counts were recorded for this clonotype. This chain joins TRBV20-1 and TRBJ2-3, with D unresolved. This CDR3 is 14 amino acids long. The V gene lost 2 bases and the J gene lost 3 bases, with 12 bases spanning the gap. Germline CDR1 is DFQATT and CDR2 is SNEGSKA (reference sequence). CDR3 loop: CSARRVERTDTQYF. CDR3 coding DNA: TGCAGTGCTAGACGGGTGGAGAGAACAGATACGCAGTATTTT.

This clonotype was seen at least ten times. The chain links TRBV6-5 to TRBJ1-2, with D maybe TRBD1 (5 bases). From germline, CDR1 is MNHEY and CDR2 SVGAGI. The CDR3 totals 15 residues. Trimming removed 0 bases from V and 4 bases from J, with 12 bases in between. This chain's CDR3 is CASSYSGVGVYGYTF. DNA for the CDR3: TGTGCCAGCAGTTACTCGGGGGTCGGGGTCTATGGCTACACCTTC.

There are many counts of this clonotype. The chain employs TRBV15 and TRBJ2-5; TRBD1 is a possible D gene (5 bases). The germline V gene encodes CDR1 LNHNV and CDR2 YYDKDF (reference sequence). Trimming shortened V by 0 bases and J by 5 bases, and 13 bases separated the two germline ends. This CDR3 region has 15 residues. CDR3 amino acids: CATSRDISGAETQYF. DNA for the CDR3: TGTGCCACCAGCAGAGATATCTCTGGGGCCGAGACCCAGTACTTC.

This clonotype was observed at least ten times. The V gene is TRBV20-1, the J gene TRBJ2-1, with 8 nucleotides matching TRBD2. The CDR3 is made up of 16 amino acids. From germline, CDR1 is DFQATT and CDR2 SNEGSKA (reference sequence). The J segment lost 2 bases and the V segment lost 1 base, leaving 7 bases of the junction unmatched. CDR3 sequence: CSARVRLASPYNEQFF. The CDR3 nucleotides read TGCAGTGCTAGAGTCCGACTAGCGAGTCCCTACAATGAGCAGTTCTTC.

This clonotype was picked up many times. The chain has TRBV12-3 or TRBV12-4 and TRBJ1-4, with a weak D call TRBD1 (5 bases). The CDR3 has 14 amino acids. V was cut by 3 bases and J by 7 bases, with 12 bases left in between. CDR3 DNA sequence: TGTGCCAGCAGTTTGCGGGGGGTGGGTGAAAAACTGTTTTTT. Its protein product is CASSLRGVGEKLFF.

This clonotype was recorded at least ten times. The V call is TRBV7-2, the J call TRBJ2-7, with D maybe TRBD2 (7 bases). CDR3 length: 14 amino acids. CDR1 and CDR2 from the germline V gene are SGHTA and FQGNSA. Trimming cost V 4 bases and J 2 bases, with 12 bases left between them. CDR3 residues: CASSSGAGAYEQYF. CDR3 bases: TGTGCCAGCAGCTCGGGGGCGGGGGCCTACGAGCAGTACTTC. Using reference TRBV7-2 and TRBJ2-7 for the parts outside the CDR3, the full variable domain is GAGVSQSPSNKVTEKGKDVELRCDPISGHTALYWYRQSLGQGLEFLIYFQGNSAPDKSGLPSDRFSAERTGGSVSTLTIQRTQQEDSAVYLCASSSGAGAYEQYFGPGTRLTVT.

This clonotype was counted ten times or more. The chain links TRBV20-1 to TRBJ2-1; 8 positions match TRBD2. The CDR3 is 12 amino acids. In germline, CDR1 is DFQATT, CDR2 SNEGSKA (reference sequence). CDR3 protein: CRGTGGYNEQFF. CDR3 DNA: TGCAGGGGGACGGGAGGGTACAATGAGCAGTTCTTC.